Presented here are 5 T cell receptor beta chains from one specimen sequenced in a study of cytomegalovirus exposure and HLA in healthy donors. Primers for the PCR totalled 60 Vbeta and 13 Jbeta. Assay: immunoSEQ multiplex PCR; the TCRdb copy retains only in-frame clones and omits some. The data show 150,000 or so clones, 74% seen once. Sequenced material: PBMCs. The receptor source for this set is a man younger than 35 in good health and CMV-seropositive.

The V call is TRBV7-9, the J call TRBJ2-3, with 9 bases identical to TRBD1. Germline CDR1 is SEHNR and CDR2 is FQNEAQ (reference sequence). The CDR3 covers 13 residues. The ends lost 11 bases at V and 2 bases at J; junction bases unmatched: 5. The CDR3 reads CAPGDRDTDTQYF. CDR3 coding DNA: TGTGCCCCGGGGGACAGGGACACAGATACGCAGTATTTT.

CDR3 in amino acids: CASSEGYNKGQQYF. CDR3 nucleotides: TGTGCCAGCAGTGAGGGATACAACAAAGGACAGCAGTACTTC. J is TRBJ2-5 and V is TRBV6-5, with D perhaps TRBD1 (6 bases). The germline V gene has CDR1 MNHEY and CDR2 SVGAGI. Trimming removed 5 bases at V and 11 bases at J, with 21 bases between. This CDR3 is 14 amino acids long.

This chain links TRBV9 with TRBJ1-4; tentative D call: TRBD1 (6 bases). The CDR3 extends over 15 amino acids. Germline CDR1 is SGDLS and CDR2 is YYNGEE. V was trimmed by 0 bases and J by 7 bases, leaving 13 bases between them. CDR3 loop: CASSVEGGGSEKLFF. The CDR3, as DNA: TGTGCCAGCAGCGTAGAAGGGGGGGGTAGTGAAAAACTGTTTTTT.

The rearrangement joins TRBV7-8 to TRBJ2-7, with 13 bases fitting TRBD2. The length of the CDR3 is 14 residues. After removal of 11 bases from V and 4 bases from J, the junction contained 8 bases not matched to a gene. The germline gives CDR1 SGHVS, CDR2 FQNEAQ. CDR3 in DNA: TGTGCCGGGGGGGGACTAGCGGGATCTTACGAGCAGTACTTC. This translates into CAGGGLAGSYEQYF.

This chain links TRBV5-1 with TRBJ2-3; 11 bases match TRBD2. Germline values: CDR1 SGHRS, CDR2 YFSETQ. The trim removed 1 base at V and 1 base at J, leaving 2 bases unmatched. The CDR3 extends over 16 amino acids. CDR3 DNA sequence: TGCGCCAGCAGCTTGACTAGCGGGGGCCGCACAGATACGCAGTATTTT. Its protein product is CASSLTSGGRTDTQYF.